This entry features one T cell receptor beta chain sequence. This entry comes from a study of blood T cell repertoires in COVID-19. Study at large: The study drew acute and convalescent COVID-19 samples from the United States, Italy and Spain. T cells, B-cell-depleted T cells, or PBMCs supplied cDNA or gDNA.

In germline, CDR1 is MNHEY, CDR2 SVGAGI. The CDR3 contains 15 residues. The V and J ends lost 7 bases and 8 bases respectively, with 23 bases between them. In the original workflow: Scientists estimated how many nucleated cells there were by amplifying reference gene primers. Repertoires were generated with immunoSEQ multiplex PCR, while TCRdb's copy carries only in-frame clones and drops some. The V and J calls and the clone size are those of that table, but D and trimming were determined from the DNA. The table records about 100,000 clones, 87% of them present only once. This TCR was recovered from a man aged 45-65 years with acute or convalescent COVID-19. Sequencing was carried out using peripheral blood. The chain employs TRBV6-5 and TRBJ1-2; a possible D gene is TRBD1 (6 bases). CDR3 bases: TGTGCCAGCATCGGGGCTACCAGGGGCGTTGGAGGCTACACCTTC. It translates to CASIGATRGVGGYTF.